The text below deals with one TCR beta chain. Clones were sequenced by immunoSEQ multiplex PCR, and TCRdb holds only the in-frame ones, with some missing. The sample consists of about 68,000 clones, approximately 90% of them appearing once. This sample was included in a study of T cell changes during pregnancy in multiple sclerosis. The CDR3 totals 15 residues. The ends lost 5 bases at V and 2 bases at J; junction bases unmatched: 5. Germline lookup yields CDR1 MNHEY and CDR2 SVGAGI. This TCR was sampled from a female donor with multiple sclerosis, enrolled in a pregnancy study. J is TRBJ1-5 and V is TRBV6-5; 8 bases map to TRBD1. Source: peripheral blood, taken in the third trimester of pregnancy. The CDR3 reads CASSPQGAGNQPQHF. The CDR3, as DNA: TGTGCCAGCAGTCCGCAGGGGGCAGGCAATCAGCCCCAGCATTTT.